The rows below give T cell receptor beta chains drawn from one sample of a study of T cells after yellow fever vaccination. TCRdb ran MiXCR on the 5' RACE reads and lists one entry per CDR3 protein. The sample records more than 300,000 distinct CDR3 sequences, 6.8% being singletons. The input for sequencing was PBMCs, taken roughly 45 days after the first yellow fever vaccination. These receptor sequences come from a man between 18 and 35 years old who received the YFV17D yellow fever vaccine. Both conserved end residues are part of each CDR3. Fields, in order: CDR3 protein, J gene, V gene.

CASSVDRAGVTQYF | TRBJ2-5 | TRBV9
CATSRDRGAGANVLTF | TRBJ2-6 | TRBV15
CASSQGQGEGQPQHF | TRBJ1-5 | TRBV7-2
CASSPGSAGLFSHGYTF | TRBJ1-2 | TRBV7-8
CASSDAGGWETQYF | TRBJ2-5 | TRBV28
CASIGGGRTGNTEAFF | TRBJ1-1 | TRBV5-5
CASSLQTSATDTQYF | TRBJ2-3 | TRBV5-1
CASNRNRDRAYEQYF | TRBJ2-7 | TRBV5-6
CASSLSTSQSYEQYF | TRBJ2-7 | TRBV7-9
CASSLDRVSETQYF | TRBJ2-5 | TRBV5-1
CASTLGMGNQPQHF | TRBJ1-5 | TRBV6-1
CASSEPKSPNRGTYNEQFF | TRBJ2-1 | TRBV9
CASSLTRNSNQPQHF | TRBJ1-5 | TRBV7-8
CASSRDSGGGHQPQHF | TRBJ1-5 | TRBV2
CASSLRRGRSPLHF | TRBJ1-6 | TRBV5-5
CASSLGRPNTGELFF | TRBJ2-2 | TRBV5-1
CASSYSRGQPFF | TRBJ2-1 | TRBV6-2/TRBV6-3
CASSPQGPDSPLHF | TRBJ1-6 | TRBV18
CASRTGGGKTQYF | TRBJ2-5 | TRBV11-2
CASSPSHRDATQYF | TRBJ2-5 | TRBV6-1
CAWVHSKETQYF | TRBJ2-5 | TRBV30
CASSHSWSPTDTQYF | TRBJ2-3 | TRBV4-3
CAITEQTGVNEKLFF | TRBJ1-4 | TRBV10-3
CASSSVDRDEQFF | TRBJ2-1 | TRBV7-9
CASSLITSGWDNEQFF | TRBJ2-1 | TRBV7-2
CSVEPQGIGGNEQFF | TRBJ2-1 | TRBV29-1
CASSPTGWGNNEQFF | TRBJ2-1 | TRBV5-1
CASSFGGSGETQYF | TRBJ2-5 | TRBV12-3/TRBV12-4
CASSLPQTGGGSGANVLTF | TRBJ2-6 | TRBV28
CSASGGGVGTQYF | TRBJ2-3 | TRBV20-1
CASSFGGLGAEKLFF | TRBJ1-4 | TRBV5-6
CASSLVSDRVYEQYF | TRBJ2-7 | TRBV5-1
CASSLRGQDNEQFF | TRBJ2-1 | TRBV7-3
CASINYQTGELFF | TRBJ2-2 | TRBV12-3/TRBV12-4
CASSQAGIQEEPYGYTF | TRBJ1-2 | TRBV4-1
CATSEYPIETQYF | TRBJ2-5 | TRBV5-1
CASSRKTTNGLLETQYF | TRBJ2-5 | TRBV3-1
CASSQGTPEARANVLTF | TRBJ2-6 | TRBV7-6
CASSLVQGQSGNTIYF | TRBJ1-3 | TRBV7-2
CASSQGTTSWYNEQFF | TRBJ2-1 | TRBV4-2
CASSSDRGRFYGYTF | TRBJ1-2 | TRBV7-2
CASSFGDRGTPLHF | TRBJ1-6 | TRBV5-6
CSARRRDRSSYNEQFF | TRBJ2-1 | TRBV20-1
CASKDWSTDTQYF | TRBJ2-3 | TRBV19
CASGDANYGYTF | TRBJ1-2 | TRBV24-1
CASSQGSRTSRNTGELFF | TRBJ2-2 | TRBV3-1